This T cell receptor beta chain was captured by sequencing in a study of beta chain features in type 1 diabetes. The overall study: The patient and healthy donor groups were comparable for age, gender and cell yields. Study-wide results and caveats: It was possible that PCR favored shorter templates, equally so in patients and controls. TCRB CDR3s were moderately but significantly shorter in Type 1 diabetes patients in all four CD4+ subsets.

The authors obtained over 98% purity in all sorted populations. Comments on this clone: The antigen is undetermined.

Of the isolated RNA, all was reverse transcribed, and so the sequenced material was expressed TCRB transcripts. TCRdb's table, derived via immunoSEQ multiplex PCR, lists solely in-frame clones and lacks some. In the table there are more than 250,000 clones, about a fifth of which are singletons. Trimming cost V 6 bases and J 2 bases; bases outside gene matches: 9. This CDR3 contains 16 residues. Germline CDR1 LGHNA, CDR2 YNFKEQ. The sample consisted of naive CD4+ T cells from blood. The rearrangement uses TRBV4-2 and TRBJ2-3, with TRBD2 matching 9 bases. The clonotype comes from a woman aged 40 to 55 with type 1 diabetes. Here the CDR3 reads CASSQLTSGATDTQYF. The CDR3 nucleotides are TGTGCCAGCAGTCAACTGACTAGCGGAGCCACAGATACGCAGTATTTT.